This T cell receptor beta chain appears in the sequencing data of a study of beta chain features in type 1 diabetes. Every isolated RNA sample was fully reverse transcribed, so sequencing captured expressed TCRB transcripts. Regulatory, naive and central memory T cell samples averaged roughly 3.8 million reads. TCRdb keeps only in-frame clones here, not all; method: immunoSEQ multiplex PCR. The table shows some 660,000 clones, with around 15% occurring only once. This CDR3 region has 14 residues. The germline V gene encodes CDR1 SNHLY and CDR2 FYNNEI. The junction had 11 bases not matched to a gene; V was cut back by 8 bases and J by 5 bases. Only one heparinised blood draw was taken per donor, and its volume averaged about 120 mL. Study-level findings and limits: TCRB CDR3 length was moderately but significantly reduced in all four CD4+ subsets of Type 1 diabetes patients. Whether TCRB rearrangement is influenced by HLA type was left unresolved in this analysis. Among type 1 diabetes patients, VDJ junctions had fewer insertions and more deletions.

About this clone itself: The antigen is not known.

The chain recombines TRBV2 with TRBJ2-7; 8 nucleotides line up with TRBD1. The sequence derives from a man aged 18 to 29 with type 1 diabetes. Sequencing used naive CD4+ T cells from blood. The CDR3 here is CASRWTGFGDEQYF. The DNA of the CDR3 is TGTGCCAGCCGTTGGACAGGGTTTGGCGACGAGCAGTACTTC. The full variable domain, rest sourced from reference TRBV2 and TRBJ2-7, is EPEVTQTPSHQVTQMGQEVILRCVPISNHLYFYWYRQILGQKVEFLVSFYNNEISEKSEIFDDQFSVERPDGSNFTLKIRSTKLEDSAMYFCASRWTGFGDEQYFGPGTRLTVT.